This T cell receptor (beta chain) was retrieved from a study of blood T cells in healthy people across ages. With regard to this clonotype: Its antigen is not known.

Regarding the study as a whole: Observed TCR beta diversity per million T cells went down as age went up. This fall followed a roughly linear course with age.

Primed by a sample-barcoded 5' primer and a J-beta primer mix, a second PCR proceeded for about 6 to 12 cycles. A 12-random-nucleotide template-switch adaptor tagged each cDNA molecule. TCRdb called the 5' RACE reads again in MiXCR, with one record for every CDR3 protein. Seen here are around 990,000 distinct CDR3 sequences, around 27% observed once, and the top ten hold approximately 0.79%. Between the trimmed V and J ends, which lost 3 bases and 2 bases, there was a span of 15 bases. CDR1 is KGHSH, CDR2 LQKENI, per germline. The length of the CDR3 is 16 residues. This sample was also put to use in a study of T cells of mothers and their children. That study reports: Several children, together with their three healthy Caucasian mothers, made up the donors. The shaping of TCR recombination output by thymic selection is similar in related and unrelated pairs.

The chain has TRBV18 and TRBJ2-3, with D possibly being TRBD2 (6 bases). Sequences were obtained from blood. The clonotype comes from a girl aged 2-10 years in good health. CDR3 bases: TGTGCCAGCTCACCGTTTGCGGGGACCCCCACAGATACGCAGTATTTT. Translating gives CASSPFAGTPTDTQYF.